This is a list of T cell receptor beta chains from one sample in a study of T cell clonotyping in hematopoietic cell transplantation. The method was immunoSEQ multiplex PCR; TCRdb's version includes in-frame clones alone and lacks a portion of them. The repertoire holds 25,000 to 35,000 clones, 60% to 75% seen once, with roughly 6% in the top ten. The sequences come from peripheral blood mononuclear cells, collected before stem cell transplant. The receptor set was obtained from a man aged 50 or older with myelodysplastic syndrome. Some clones in this sample may be carry-over from other donors' samples. Both conserved end residues are trimmed from each CDR3.

v_call cdr3_aa
TRBV30 AWSVVGSGELF
TRBV6-5 ASSHTPATGELF
TRBV6-1 ASNWSGRSGEQF
TRBV30 AWRPLLRSEAF
TRBV7-2 ASSSQGAHSPLH
TRBV9 ASSPLGRNSPLH
TRBV2 ASAKGLGDEQF
TRBV6-5 ASSLVHYYNEQF
TRBV9 ASSEQPHKEYEQY
TRBV5-1 ASSLVGQGASTDTQY
TRBV6-5 ASTSPGRSYEQY
TRBV2 ASSERSGDYEQY
TRBV7-6 ASSRRELAGSDTQY
TRBV14 ASSQRLHEQY
TRBV5-6 ASSRGPGELF
TRBV29-1 SVMHTVQETQY
TRBV19 ASSIRGMNTEAF
TRBV9 ASSPLAVKADTQY
TRBV11-3 ASSLLAGAMGELF
TRBV4-3 ASSRTGSETQY
TRBV6-1 AGGQGVMRELF
TRBV19 ASSIGWNEQF
TRBV5-1 ASSLGRLDGSSGNTIY
TRBV4-3 ASSQVTLNTGELF
TRBV29-1 SVPGHNSNQPQH
TRBV11-2 ASSSGGQFSTDTQY
TRBV27 ASRPSGSGAYEQY
TRBV20-1 SAREGAAF
TRBV30 AWGYGSPTDTQY
TRBV7-2 ASSPPRGFNYGYT
TRBV27 ASSPEAF
TRBV14 ASSRRTKNTEAF
TRBV4-3 ASSQQTGWPQH
TRBV29-1 SVAGGRGTDTQY
TRBV30 AWSDSQEQY
TRBV5-1 ASSFDTGGTLSYEQY
TRBV2 ASSGREAF
TRBV5-1 ASSPGQAAGYT
TRBV27 ASSSEGGSYEQY
TRBV5-6 ASSSGATYQETQY
TRBV6-1 ASSEAGLNQPQH
TRBV4-2 ASSHLDRGRSEAF
TRBV30 ACPSTTVNTEAF